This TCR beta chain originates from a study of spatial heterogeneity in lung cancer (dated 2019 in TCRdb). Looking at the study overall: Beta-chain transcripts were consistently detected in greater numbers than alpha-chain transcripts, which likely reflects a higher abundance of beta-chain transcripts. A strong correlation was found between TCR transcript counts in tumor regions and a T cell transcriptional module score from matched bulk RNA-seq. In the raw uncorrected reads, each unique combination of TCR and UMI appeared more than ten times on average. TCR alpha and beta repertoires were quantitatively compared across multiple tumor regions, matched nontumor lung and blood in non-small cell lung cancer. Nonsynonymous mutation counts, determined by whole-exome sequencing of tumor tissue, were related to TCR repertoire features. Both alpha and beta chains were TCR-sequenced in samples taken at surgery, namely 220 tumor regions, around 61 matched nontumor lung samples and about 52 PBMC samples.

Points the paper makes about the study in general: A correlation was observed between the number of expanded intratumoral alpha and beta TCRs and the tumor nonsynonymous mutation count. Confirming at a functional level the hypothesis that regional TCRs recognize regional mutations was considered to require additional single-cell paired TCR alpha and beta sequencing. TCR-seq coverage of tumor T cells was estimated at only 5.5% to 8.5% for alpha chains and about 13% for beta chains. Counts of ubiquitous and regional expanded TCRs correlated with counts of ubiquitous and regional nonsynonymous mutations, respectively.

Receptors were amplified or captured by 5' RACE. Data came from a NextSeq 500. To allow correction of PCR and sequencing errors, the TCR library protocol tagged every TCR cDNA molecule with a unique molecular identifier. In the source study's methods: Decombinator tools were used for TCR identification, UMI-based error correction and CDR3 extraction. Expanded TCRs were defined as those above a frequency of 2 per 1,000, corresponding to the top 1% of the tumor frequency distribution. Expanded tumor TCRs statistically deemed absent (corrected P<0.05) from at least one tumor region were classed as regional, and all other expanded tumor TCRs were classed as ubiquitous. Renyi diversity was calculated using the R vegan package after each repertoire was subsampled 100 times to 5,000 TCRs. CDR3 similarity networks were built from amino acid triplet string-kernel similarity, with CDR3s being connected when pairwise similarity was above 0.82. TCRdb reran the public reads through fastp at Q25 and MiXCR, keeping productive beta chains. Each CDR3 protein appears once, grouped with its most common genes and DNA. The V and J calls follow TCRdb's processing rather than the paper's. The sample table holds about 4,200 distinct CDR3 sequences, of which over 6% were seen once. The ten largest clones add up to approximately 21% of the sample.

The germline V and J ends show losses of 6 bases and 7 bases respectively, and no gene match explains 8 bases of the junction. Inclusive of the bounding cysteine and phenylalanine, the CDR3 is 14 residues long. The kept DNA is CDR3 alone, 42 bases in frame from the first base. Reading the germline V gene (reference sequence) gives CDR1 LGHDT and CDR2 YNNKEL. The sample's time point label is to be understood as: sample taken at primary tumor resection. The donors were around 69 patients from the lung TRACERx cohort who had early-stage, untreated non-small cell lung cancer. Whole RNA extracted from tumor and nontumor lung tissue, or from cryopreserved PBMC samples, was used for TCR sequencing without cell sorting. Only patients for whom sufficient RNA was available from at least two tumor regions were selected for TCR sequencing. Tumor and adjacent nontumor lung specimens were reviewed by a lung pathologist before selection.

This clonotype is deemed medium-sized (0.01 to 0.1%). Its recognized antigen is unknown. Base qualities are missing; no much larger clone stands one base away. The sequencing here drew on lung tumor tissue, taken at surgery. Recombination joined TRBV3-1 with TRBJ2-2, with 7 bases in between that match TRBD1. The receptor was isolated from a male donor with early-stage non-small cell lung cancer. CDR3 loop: CASSSQQGYGELFF. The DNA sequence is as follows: TGTGCCAGCAGTTCACAACAGGGGTACGGGGAGCTGTTTTTT.